The clone carrying this T cell receptor beta chain was seen a handful of times. Its antigen remains unknown. Only in-frame clones appear in the TCRdb table, and some are missing; sequencing was by immunoSEQ multiplex PCR. The sample holds some 150,000 clones, 85% seen once. Looked up from germline, CDR1 is SGHAT and CDR2 is FQNNGV. V lost 3 bases to trimming and J lost 0 bases, with 11 bases between them. This CDR3 region has 16 residues. The record originates from a study of T cell responses to AZD1222 COVID-19 vaccine. Findings and caveats of the study: AZD1222 recipients seropositive at baseline numbered only six. Dominant CD4 TCR responses targeted spike regions 160-218 and 743-854. Without day 14 samples, only post-peak T cell repertoires were studied. Unmutated variant regions are reportedly targeted by nearly half of spike-specific TCRs.

The V gene is TRBV11-2, the J gene TRBJ2-2; maybe TRBD2 (6 bases). The specimen was peripheral blood, collected 28 days after the second dose of the MenACWY control vaccine. The sequence came from an adult who received the MenACWY meningococcal vaccine as a control. The CDR3: CASSFSGSSNTGELFF. CDR3 DNA: TGTGCCAGCAGCTTTAGCGGTTCGTCGAACACCGGGGAGCTGTTTTTT.